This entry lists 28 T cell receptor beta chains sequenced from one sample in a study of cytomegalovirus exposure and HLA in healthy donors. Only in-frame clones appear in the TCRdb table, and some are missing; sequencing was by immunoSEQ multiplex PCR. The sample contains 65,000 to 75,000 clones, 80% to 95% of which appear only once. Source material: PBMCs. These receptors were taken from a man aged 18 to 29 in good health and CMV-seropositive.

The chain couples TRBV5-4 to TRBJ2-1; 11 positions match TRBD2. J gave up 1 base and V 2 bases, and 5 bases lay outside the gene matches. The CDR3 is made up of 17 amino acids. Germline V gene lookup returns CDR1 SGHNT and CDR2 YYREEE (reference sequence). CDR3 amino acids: CASSFLAGGPSYNEQFF. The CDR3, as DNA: TGTGCCAGCAGCTTTTTAGCGGGAGGGCCGTCCTACAATGAGCAGTTCTTC.

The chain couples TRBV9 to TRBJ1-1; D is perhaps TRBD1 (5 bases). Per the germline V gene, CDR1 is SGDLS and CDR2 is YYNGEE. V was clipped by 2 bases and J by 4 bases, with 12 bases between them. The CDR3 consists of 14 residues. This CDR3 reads CASSVDMDRTEAFF. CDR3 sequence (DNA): TGTGCCAGCAGCGTGGACATGGACCGCACTGAAGCTTTCTTT.

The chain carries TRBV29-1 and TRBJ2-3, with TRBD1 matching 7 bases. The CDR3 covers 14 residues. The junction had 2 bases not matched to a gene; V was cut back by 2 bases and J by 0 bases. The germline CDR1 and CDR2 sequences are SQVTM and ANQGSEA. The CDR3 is CSVERDSSTDTQYF. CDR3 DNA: TGCAGCGTTGAACGGGACAGCAGCACAGATACGCAGTATTTT.

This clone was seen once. The CDR3 nucleotides are TGTGCCAGCAGCTTCCGGACAGGGACCGACGAGCAGTACTTC. It translates to CASSFRTGTDEQYF. This chain joins TRBV5-5 and TRBJ2-7; 8 nucleotides align to TRBD1. V dropped 2 bases and J dropped 5; count of bases not matched to a gene: 6. Germline V lookup: CDR1 SGHKS, CDR2 YYEKEE (reference sequence). This CDR3 comprises 14 residues. Full variable domain (remainder filled in from reference TRBV5-5 and TRBJ2-7): DAGVTQSPTHLIKTRGQQVTLRCSPISGHKSVSWYQQVLGQGPQFIFQYYEKEERGRGNFPDRFSARQFPNYSSELNVNALLLGDSALYLCASSFRTGTDEQYFGPGTRLTVT.

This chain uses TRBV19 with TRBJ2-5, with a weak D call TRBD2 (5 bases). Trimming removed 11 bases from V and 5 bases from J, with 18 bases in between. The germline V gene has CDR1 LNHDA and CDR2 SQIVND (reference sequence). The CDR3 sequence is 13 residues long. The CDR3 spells CARFERVRETQYF. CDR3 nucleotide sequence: TGTGCCCGCTTTGAGAGGGTTAGGGAGACCCAGTACTTC.

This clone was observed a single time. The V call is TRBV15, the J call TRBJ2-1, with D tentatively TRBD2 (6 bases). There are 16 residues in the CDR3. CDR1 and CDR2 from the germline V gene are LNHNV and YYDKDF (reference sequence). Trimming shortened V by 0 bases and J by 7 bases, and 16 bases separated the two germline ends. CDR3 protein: CATSRDPTLGGNEQFF. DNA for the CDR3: TGTGCCACCAGCAGAGATCCCACCCTCGGGGGAAATGAGCAGTTCTTC.

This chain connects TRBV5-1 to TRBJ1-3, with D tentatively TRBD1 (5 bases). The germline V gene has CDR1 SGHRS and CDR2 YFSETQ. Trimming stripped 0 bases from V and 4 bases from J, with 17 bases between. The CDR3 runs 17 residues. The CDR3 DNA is TGCGCCAGCAGCTTGGCCGGGATTCGGGGGTCCGGAAACACCATATATTTT. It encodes CASSLAGIRGSGNTIYF. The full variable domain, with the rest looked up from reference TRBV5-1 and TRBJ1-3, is KAGVTQTPRYLIKTRGQQVTLSCSPISGHRSVSWYQQTPGQGLQFLFEYFSETQRNKGNFPGRFSGRQFSNSRSEMNVSTLELGDSALYLCASSLAGIRGSGNTIYFGEGSWLTVV.

The CDR3 reads CASSLSTLGTLYNEQFF. Written as DNA, the CDR3 is TGTGCCAGCAGCTTATCAACCCTCGGGACACTCTACAATGAGCAGTTCTTC. This chain joins TRBV5-6 and TRBJ2-1; TRBD1 is a possible D gene (6 bases). The germline gives CDR1 SGHDT, CDR2 YYEEEE. V was trimmed by 2 bases and J by 3 bases, leaving 18 bases between them. There are 17 residues in the CDR3. Together with reference TRBV5-6 and TRBJ2-1, the CDR3 gives the full variable domain: DAGVTQSPTHLIKTRGQQVTLRCSPKSGHDTVSWYQQALGQGPQFIFQYYEEEERQRGNFPDRFSGHQFPNYSSELNVNALLLGDSALYLCASSLSTLGTLYNEQFFGPGTRLTVL.

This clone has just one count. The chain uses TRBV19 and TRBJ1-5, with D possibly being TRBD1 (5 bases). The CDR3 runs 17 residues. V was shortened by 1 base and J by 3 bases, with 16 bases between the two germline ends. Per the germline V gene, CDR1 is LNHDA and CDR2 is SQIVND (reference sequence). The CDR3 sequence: CASSIGRGSLNNQPQHF. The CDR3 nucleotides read TGTGCCAGTAGTATAGGACGGGGGAGTCTTAACAATCAGCCCCAGCATTTT.

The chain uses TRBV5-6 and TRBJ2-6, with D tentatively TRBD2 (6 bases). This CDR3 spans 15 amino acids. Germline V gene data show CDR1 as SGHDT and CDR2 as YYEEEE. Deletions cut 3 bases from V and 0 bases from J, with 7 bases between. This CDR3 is CASSWEVSGANVLTF. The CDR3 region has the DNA TGTGCCAGCAGCTGGGAGGTCTCTGGGGCCAACGTCCTGACTTTC.

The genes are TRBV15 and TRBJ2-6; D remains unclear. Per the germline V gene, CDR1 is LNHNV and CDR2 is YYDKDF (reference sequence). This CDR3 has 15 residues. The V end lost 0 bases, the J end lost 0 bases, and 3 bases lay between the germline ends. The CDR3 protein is CATSRDHSGANVLTF. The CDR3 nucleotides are TGTGCCACCAGCAGAGATCACTCTGGGGCCAACGTCCTGACTTTC. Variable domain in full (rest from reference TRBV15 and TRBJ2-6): DAMVIQNPRYQVTQFGKPVTLSCSQTLNHNVMYWYQQKSSQAPKLLFHYYDKDFNNEADTPDNFQSRRPNTSFCFLDIRSPGLGDTAMYLCATSRDHSGANVLTFGAGSRLTVL.

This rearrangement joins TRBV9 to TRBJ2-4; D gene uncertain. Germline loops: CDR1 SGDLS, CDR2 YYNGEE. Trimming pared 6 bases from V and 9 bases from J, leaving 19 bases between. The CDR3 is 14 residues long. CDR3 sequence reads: CASNPSPEVFIQYF. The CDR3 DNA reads TGTGCCAGCAATCCCAGCCCAGAGGTTTTCATTCAGTACTTC. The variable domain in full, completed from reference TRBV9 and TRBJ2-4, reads DSGVTQTPKHLITATGQRVTLRCSPRSGDLSVYWYQQSLDQGLQFLIQYYNGEERAKGNILERFSAQQFPDLHSELNLSSLELGDSALYFCASNPSPEVFIQYFGAGTRLSVL.

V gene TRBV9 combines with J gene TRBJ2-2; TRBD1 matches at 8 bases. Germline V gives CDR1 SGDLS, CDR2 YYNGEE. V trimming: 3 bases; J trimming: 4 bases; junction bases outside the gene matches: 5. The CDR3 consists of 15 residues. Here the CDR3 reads CASSAGTGPTGELFF. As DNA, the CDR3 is TGTGCCAGCAGCGCTGGGACAGGACCCACCGGGGAGCTGTTTTTT.

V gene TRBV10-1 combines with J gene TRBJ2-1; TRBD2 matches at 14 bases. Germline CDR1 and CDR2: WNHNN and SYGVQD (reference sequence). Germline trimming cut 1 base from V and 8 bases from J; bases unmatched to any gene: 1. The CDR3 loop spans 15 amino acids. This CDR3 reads CASSEWTSGRHEQFF. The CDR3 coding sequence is TGCGCCAGCAGTGAGTGGACTAGCGGGAGGCATGAGCAGTTCTTC.

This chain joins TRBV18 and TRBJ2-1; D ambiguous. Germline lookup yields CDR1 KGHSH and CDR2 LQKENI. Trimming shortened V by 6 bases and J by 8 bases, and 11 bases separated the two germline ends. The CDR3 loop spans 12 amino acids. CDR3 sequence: CASSTSGDEQFF. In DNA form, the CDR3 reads TGTGCCAGCTCCACCAGTGGAGATGAGCAGTTCTTC. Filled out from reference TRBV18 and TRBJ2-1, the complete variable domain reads NAGVMQNPRHLVRRRGQEARLRCSPMKGHSHVYWYRQLPEEGLKFMVYLQKENIIDESGMPKERFSAEFPKEGPSILRIQQVVRGDSAAYFCASSTSGDEQFFGPGTRLTVL.

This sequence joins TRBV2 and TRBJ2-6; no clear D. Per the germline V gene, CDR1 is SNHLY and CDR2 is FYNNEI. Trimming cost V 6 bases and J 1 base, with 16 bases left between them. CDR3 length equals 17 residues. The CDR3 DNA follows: TGTGCCAGCAGCAAACAGCTGGTCCCATCTGGGGCCAACGTCCTGACTTTC. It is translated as CASSKQLVPSGANVLTF. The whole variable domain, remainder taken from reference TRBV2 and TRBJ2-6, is EPEVTQTPSHQVTQMGQEVILRCVPISNHLYFYWYRQILGQKVEFLVSFYNNEISEKSEIFDDQFSVERPDGSNFTLKIRSTKLEDSAMYFCASSKQLVPSGANVLTFGAGSRLTVL.

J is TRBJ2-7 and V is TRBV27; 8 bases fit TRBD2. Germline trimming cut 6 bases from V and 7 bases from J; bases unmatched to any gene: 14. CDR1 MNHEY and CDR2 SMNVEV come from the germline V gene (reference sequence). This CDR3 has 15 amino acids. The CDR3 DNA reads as TGTGCCAGCAGCAACGGGGCGGGGGGCCGTCGAGAGCAGTACTTC. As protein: CASSNGAGGRREQYF.

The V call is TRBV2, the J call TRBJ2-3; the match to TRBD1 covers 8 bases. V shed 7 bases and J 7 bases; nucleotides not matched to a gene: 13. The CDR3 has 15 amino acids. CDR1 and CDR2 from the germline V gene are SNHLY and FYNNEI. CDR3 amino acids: CASIPTGAPTNTQYF. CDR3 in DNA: TGTGCCAGCATTCCGACAGGGGCCCCGACGAATACGCAGTATTTT.

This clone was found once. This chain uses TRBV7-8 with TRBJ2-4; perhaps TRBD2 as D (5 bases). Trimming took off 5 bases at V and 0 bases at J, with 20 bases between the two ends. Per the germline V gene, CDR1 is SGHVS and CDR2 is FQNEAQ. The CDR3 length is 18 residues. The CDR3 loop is CASSPLSGRSVAKNIQYF. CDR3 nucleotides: TGTGCCAGCAGCCCCCTAAGCGGACGGAGCGTAGCCAAAAACATTCAGTACTTC. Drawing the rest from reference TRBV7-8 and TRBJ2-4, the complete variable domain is GAGVSQSPRYKVAKRGQDVALRCDPISGHVSLFWYQQALGQGPEFLTYFQNEAQLDKSGLPSDRFFAERPEGSVSTLKIQRTQQEDSAVYLCASSPLSGRSVAKNIQYFGAGTRLSVL.

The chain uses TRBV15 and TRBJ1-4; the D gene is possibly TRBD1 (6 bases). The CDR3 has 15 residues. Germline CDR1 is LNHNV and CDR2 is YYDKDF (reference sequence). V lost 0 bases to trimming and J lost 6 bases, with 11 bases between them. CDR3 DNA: TGTGCCACCAGCAGAGATAGCTCAGGGGATGAAAAACTGTTTTTT. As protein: CATSRDSSGDEKLFF.

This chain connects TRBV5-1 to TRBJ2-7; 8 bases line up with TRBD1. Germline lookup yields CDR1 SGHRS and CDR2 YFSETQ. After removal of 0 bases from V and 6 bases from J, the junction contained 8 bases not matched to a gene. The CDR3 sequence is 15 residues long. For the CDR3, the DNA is TGCGCCAGCAGCTTGGCGCGGACAGGGAAGGGCGAGCAGTACTTC. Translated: CASSLARTGKGEQYF.

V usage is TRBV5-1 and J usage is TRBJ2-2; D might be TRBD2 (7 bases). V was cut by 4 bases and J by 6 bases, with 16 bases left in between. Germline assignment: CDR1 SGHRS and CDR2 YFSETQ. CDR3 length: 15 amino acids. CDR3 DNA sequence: TGCGCCAGCAGCCCACGGACAGCGGGATCCGGGGAGCTGTTTTTT. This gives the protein CASSPRTAGSGELFF.

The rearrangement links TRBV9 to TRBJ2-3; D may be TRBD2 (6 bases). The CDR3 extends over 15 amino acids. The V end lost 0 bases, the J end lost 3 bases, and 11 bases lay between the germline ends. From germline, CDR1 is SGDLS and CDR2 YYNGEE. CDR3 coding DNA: TGTGCCAGCAGCGTAGGACTAGTAGTGACAGATACGCAGTATTTT. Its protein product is CASSVGLVVTDTQYF.

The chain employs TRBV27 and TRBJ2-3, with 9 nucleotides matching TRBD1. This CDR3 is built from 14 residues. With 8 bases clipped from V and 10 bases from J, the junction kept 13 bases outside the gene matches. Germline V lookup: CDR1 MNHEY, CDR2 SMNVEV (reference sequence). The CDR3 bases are TGTGCCAGCCGTATGACAGGGGGGGGAGTGGCGCAGTATTTT. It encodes CASRMTGGGVAQYF.

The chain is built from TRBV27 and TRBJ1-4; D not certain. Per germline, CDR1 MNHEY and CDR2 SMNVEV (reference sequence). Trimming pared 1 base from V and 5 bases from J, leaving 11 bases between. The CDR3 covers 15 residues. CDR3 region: CASSLWAVPNEKLFF. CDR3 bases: TGTGCCAGCAGTTTATGGGCAGTACCCAATGAAAAACTGTTTTTT.

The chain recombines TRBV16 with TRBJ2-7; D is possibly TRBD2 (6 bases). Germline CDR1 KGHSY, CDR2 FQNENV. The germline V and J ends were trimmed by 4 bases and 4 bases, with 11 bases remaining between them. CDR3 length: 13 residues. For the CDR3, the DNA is TGTGCCAGCAGCCGGGACTCTTTATACGAGCAGTACTTC. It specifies CASSRDSLYEQYF.

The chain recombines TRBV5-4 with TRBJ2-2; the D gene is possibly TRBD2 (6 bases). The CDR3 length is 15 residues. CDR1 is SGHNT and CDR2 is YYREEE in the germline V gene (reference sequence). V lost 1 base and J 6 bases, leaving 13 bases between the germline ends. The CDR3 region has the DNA TGTGCCAGCAGCTTGATCGGGAGATCGGCCGGGGAGCTGTTTTTT. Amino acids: CASSLIGRSAGELFF.

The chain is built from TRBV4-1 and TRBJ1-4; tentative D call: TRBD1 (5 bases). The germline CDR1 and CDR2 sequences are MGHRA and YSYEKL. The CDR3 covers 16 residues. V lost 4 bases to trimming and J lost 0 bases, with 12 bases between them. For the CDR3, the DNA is TGCGCCAGCAGCCGAGCTGTGACAGCAACTAATGAAAAACTGTTTTTT. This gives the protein CASSRAVTATNEKLFF.